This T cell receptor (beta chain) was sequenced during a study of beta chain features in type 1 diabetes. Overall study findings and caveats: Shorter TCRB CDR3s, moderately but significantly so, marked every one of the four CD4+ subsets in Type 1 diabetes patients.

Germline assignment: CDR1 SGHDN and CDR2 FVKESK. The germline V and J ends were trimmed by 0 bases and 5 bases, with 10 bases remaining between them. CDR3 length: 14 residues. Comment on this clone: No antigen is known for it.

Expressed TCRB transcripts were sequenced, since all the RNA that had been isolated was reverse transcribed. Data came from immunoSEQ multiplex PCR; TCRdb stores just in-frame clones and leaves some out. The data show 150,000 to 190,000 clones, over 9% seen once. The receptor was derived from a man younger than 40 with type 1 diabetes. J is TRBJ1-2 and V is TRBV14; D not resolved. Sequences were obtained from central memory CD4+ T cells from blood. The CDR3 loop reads CASSQDSGGYGYTF. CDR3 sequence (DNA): TGTGCCAGCAGCCAAGATTCGGGAGGTTATGGCTACACCTTC. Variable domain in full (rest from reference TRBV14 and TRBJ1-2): EAGVTQFPSHSVIEKGQTVTLRCDPISGHDNLYWYRRVMGKEIKFLLHFVKESKQDESGMPNNRFLAERTGGTYSTLKVQPAELEDSGVYFCASSQDSGGYGYTFGSGTRLTVV.